This T cell receptor beta chain was sequenced in a study of blood T cell repertoires in COVID-19. The repertoire was sequenced with immunoSEQ multiplex PCR; TCRdb's copy has only in-frame clones and lacks some. The sample shows 150,000 to 200,000 clones, 70% to 80% of them seen only once. Participant age was roughly 18 to 100 years, and participants resided in roughly 25 US areas. The CDR3 contains 11 residues. The V gene's germline CDR1 is DFQATT and CDR2 SNEGSKA (reference sequence). The sample consisted of PBMCs or T cells enriched from blood (not recorded which). V is TRBV20-1 and J is TRBJ2-1, with TRBD2 matching 7 bases. The receptor was derived from a man aged 55 to 70 who had been exposed to COVID-19. This CDR3 reads CRTSDNNEQFF. As DNA, the CDR3 is TGCAGAACTAGCGACAACAATGAGCAGTTCTTC.